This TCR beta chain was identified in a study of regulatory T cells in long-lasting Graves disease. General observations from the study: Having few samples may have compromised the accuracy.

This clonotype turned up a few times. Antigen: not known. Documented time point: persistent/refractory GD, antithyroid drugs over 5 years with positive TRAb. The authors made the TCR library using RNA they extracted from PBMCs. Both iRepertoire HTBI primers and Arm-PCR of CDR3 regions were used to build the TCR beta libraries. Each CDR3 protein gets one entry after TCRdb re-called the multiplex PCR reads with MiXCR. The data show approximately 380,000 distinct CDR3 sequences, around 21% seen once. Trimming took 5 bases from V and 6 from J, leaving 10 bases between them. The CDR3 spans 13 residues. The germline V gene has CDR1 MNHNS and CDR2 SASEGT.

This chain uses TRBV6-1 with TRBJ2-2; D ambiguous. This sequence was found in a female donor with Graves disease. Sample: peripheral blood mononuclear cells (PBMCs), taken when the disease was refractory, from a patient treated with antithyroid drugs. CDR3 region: CASSLALPGELFF. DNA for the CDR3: TGTGCCAGCAGTCTCGCTCTACCCGGGGAGCTGTTTTTT.